These 24 T cell receptor beta chains were sequenced from one sample in a study of blood T cell repertoires in COVID-19. Sequencing used immunoSEQ multiplex PCR; TCRdb keeps in-frame clones, though not all of them. The table includes over 200,000 clones, 88% detected once. The sample was peripheral blood. The receptors stem from a woman aged 55-69 years with acute or convalescent COVID-19.

The J gene is TRBJ2-2, the V gene TRBV15, with 11 positions matching TRBD1. Germline values: CDR1 LNHNV, CDR2 YYDKDF (reference sequence). Unmatched junction bases numbered 9, after V lost 4 bases and J lost 8 bases. This CDR3 has 16 amino acids. The CDR3 sequence is CATSNKDRGRGGELFF. The CDR3 region has the DNA TGTGCCACCAGCAACAAGGACAGGGGGCGCGGAGGGGAGCTGTTTTTT.

The chain has TRBV19 and TRBJ1-2; tentatively, D is TRBD1 (6 bases). This CDR3 comprises 14 residues. V was cut by 4 bases and J by 4 bases, with 13 bases left in between. The germline V gene has CDR1 LNHDA and CDR2 SQIVND (reference sequence). CDR3 amino acids: CASSTLGQIYGYTF. CDR3 DNA sequence: TGTGCCAGTAGTACCCTTGGACAGATCTATGGCTACACCTTC.

This clone was counted only a few times. The V and J genes are TRBV10-3 and TRBJ1-2, with TRBD1 as a possible D gene (6 bases). The CDR3 runs to 16 residues. The germline gives CDR1 ENHRY, CDR2 SYGVKD. With 0 bases removed from V and 0 bases from J, the gap between germline ends came to 11 bases. The CDR3 reads CAISESPRDTNYGYTF. The DNA of the CDR3 is TGTGCCATCAGTGAGTCCCCCCGGGACACTAACTATGGCTACACCTTC.

This CDR3 is CASSEARGSLSTNEKLFF. CDR3 in DNA: TGTGCCAGCAGTGAAGCCAGGGGGAGTTTGAGTACTAATGAAAAACTGTTTTTT. V usage is TRBV6-1 and J usage is TRBJ1-4, with 7 bases matching TRBD1. Per the germline V gene, CDR1 is MNHNS and CDR2 is SASEGT. This CDR3 spans 18 amino acids. Unmatched junction bases numbered 9, after V lost 0 bases and J lost 2 bases.

This chain uses TRBV12-3 or TRBV12-4 with TRBJ2-1; D might be TRBD2 (5 bases). The CDR3 loop spans 13 amino acids. V lost 3 bases and J lost 9, with 12 bases in between. The CDR3 reads CASSLTGIAEQFF. CDR3 bases: TGTGCCAGCAGTTTGACCGGGATAGCTGAGCAGTTCTTC.

The chain's CDR3 is CASSPGQGIYQETQYF. Here the CDR3 DNA reads TGTGCCAGCTCACCGGGACAGGGGATTTACCAAGAGACCCAGTACTTC. V and J are TRBV18 and TRBJ2-5; TRBD1 agrees at 10 bases. CDR3 length: 16 residues. Trimming removed 3 bases from V and 0 bases from J; junction bases left unmatched: 4. Germline V gives CDR1 KGHSH, CDR2 LQKENI.

The rearrangement uses TRBV29-1 and TRBJ1-2; D call uncertain. The V and J ends lost 7 bases and 5 bases respectively, with 29 bases between them. The CDR3 is made up of 17 amino acids. Germline assignment: CDR1 SQVTM and CDR2 ANQGSEA. The CDR3 protein is CSGRCLPVGVAGYGYTF. The CDR3 DNA sequence: TGCAGCGGTCGGTGCCTCCCAGTCGGGGTTGCAGGATATGGCTACACCTTC.

The chain combines TRBV27 with TRBJ2-2; 7 bases agree with TRBD1. Looked up from germline, CDR1 is MNHEY and CDR2 is SMNVEV (reference sequence). V lost 3 bases, J lost 2 bases, and 9 bases stayed unmatched. The CDR3 has 17 residues. DNA for the CDR3: TGTGCCAGCAGTTTCTCCCCCGACAGGGCTAACACCGGGGAGCTGTTTTTT. Translation: CASSFSPDRANTGELFF.

The chain couples TRBV28 to TRBJ1-2; the match to TRBD1 covers 9 bases. The CDR3 totals 12 residues. Germline CDR1 is MDHEN and CDR2 is SYDVKM. V was clipped by 8 bases and J by 5 bases; unmatched bases: 3. The CDR3 DNA reads TGTGCCAGCTCGACAGGGGGATATGGCTACACCTTC. This gives the protein CASSTGGYGYTF.

The count of this clone is one. V gene TRBV30 combines with J gene TRBJ2-7; D may be TRBD2 (7 bases). The CDR3 is 14 residues long. Per the germline V gene, CDR1 is GTSNPN and CDR2 is SVGIG (reference sequence). The germline V and J ends were trimmed by 2 bases and 3 bases, with 14 bases remaining between them. Here the CDR3 reads CAWSREAGHYEQYF. The CDR3 DNA follows: TGTGCCTGGAGTCGTGAAGCGGGACACTACGAGCAGTACTTC.

The V gene is TRBV19, the J gene TRBJ1-5; TRBD1 might be the D (5 bases). The length of the CDR3 is 14 residues. Per germline, CDR1 LNHDA and CDR2 SQIVND (reference sequence). Trimming cost V 4 bases and J 6 bases, with 13 bases left between them. CDR3 protein: CASSNRRDGQPQHF. In DNA form, the CDR3 reads TGTGCCAGTAGTAACAGGAGAGACGGTCAGCCCCAGCATTTT.

The CDR3: CASSPGTGFSGANVLTF. The CDR3 DNA reads as TGCGCCAGCAGCCCAGGCACAGGGTTCTCTGGGGCCAACGTCCTGACTTTC. The chain recombines TRBV4-3 with TRBJ2-6; maybe TRBD1 (6 bases). V was pared by 4 bases and J by 0 bases, with 13 bases between. The CDR3 sequence is 17 residues long. Germline-derived CDR1 and CDR2 are LGHNA and YSLEER.

The table lists this clone with many counts. This chain joins TRBV11-2 and TRBJ1-2; the D is unclear. Germline-derived CDR1 and CDR2 are SGHAT and FQNNGV. The CDR3 consists of 12 residues. V lost 3 bases and J lost 2, with 4 bases in between. CDR3 loop: CASSLGNYGYTF. CDR3 nucleotides: TGTGCCAGCAGCTTGGGCAACTATGGCTACACCTTC.

This clone was observed a single time. This sequence joins TRBV28 and TRBJ1-5; possible D gene TRBD1, 5 bases. The V end was cut by 5 bases, the J end by 4 bases, with 9 bases between. The CDR3 totals 13 residues. The V gene's germline CDR1 is MDHEN and CDR2 SYDVKM. CDR3 residues: CASSRQPNQPQHF. The DNA of the CDR3 is TGTGCCAGCAGTCGACAGCCTAATCAGCCCCAGCATTTT.

The chain combines TRBV28 with TRBJ1-5, with D perhaps matching TRBD1 (5 bases). Germline CDR1 reads MDHEN; CDR2 reads SYDVKM. The CDR3 runs 16 residues. V was trimmed by 1 base and J by 0 bases, leaving 10 bases between them. The CDR3 DNA sequence: TGTGCCAGCAGTTTATCAGGGTTCTATAGCAATCAGCCCCAGCATTTT. It specifies CASSLSGFYSNQPQHF.

V usage is TRBV2 and J usage is TRBJ1-3, with 7 positions matching TRBD1. The CDR3 is 14 amino acids. CDR1 is SNHLY and CDR2 is FYNNEI in the germline V gene. The V gene end was trimmed by 6 bases and the J gene end by 2 bases; junction bases not matched to a gene: 4. CDR3 residues: CASRQTGTGNTIYF. Here the CDR3 DNA reads TGTGCCAGCAGGCAGACAGGGACTGGAAACACCATATATTTT.

CDR3 region: CASSVVSSAAYNEQFF. In nucleotides, the CDR3 is TGTGCCAGCAGCGTAGTCTCTAGCGCTGCCTACAATGAGCAGTTCTTC. The chain employs TRBV9 and TRBJ2-1; a possible D gene is TRBD2 (6 bases). Per the germline V gene, CDR1 is SGDLS and CDR2 is YYNGEE. This CDR3 is 16 amino acids long. The V and J ends lost 0 bases and 2 bases respectively, with 12 bases between them.

The chain is built from TRBV29-1 and TRBJ2-3; 7 bases fit TRBD1. CDR3 length equals 15 residues. Losses at the gene ends were 4 bases for V and 0 bases for J; bases not matched to a gene: 7. Germline V CDR1 and CDR2: SQVTM, ANQGSEA. For the CDR3, the DNA is TGCAGCGTTGCGGTGGGCAGGGGGAGCACAGATACGCAGTATTTT. This encodes CSVAVGRGSTDTQYF.

The chain carries TRBV15 and TRBJ2-3; possible D gene TRBD1, 5 bases. V was shortened by 0 bases and J by 4 bases, with 8 bases between the two germline ends. The CDR3 covers 14 residues. Germline loops: CDR1 LNHNV, CDR2 YYDKDF (reference sequence). CDR3 nucleotide sequence: TGTGCCACCAGCAGAGATCTAGGGGCAGATACGCAGTATTTT. Translating it yields CATSRDLGADTQYF.

The chain couples TRBV12-2 to TRBJ1-2; TRBD1, as called in the table, went unchecked against the DNA. TRBV12-2 is a documented pseudogene. The CDR3 extends over 15 amino acids. The DNA of the CDR3 is TGTGCAAGTCGCTTAGATGCAGGGGCTAACTATGGCTACACCTTC. It yields the protein CASRLDAGANYGYTF.

This clone was seen only once. The gene calls are TRBV19 and TRBJ1-1; possibly TRBD1 for D (6 bases). This CDR3 region has 17 residues. Germline loops: CDR1 LNHDA, CDR2 SQIVND (reference sequence). The V gene lost 7 bases and the J gene lost 3 bases, with 24 bases spanning the gap. The CDR3 here is CASTQGSWGGRHTEAFF. The CDR3 DNA sequence: TGTGCCAGTACCCAGGGATCTTGGGGGGGCCGGCACACTGAAGCTTTCTTT.

The chain has TRBV6-6 and TRBJ1-2; D gene uncertain. The CDR3 runs 13 residues. V was clipped by 7 bases and J by 3 bases, with 12 bases between them. Germline V gives CDR1 MNHNY, CDR2 SVGAGI (reference sequence). The DNA of the CDR3 is TGTGCCAGCACGCGGGAGCGGGACTATGGCTACACCTTC. This translates into CASTRERDYGYTF.

The chain employs TRBV2 and TRBJ1-2, with D maybe TRBD1 (5 bases). The CDR3 covers 13 residues. Trimming pared 6 bases from V and 3 bases from J, leaving 11 bases between. Germline V gives CDR1 SNHLY, CDR2 FYNNEI. The CDR3 loop reads CASRGQGYYGYTF. For the CDR3, the DNA is TGTGCCAGCAGGGGGCAGGGCTACTATGGCTACACCTTC.

This clone has only one observation. The V call is TRBV5-4, the J call TRBJ2-3, with D maybe TRBD2 (7 bases). V gave up 3 bases and J gave up 2 bases, with 16 bases separating them. Germline values: CDR1 SGHNT, CDR2 YYREEE (reference sequence). This CDR3 has 16 residues. The CDR3 sequence is CASSSRAGALTDTQYF. The CDR3 DNA follows: TGTGCCAGCAGCTCCCGGGCGGGGGCCCTCACAGATACGCAGTATTTT.